This is a list of T cell receptor beta chains from one sample in a study of blood T cell repertoires in COVID-19. The protocol was immunoSEQ multiplex PCR, while the TCRdb copy is restricted to in-frame clones and leaves out a portion. Of roughly 200,000 clones listed, more than 70% are singletons. The sample consisted of peripheral blood. These receptors all stem from a man aged 40-49 years with active or convalescent COVID-19. Both conserved end residues are part of each CDR3. The order of the fields is V gene, J gene, clone size, D gene, CDR3 protein, CDR3 DNA. The D gene is left open where the match is weak. For some rows the clone size is stated as once, few or many, or as a class when expanded; others skip it.

>TRBV11-3|TRBJ1-2|.|.
CASSLDWQGGGYTF
TGTGCCAGCAGCTTAGATTGGCAGGGTGGTGGCTACACCTTC
>TRBV19|TRBJ2-1|.|TRBD1
CASSAGTGGNEQFF
TGTGCCAGTAGCGCCGGGACAGGGGGCAATGAGCAGTTCTTC
>TRBV29-1|TRBJ2-1|once|TRBD2
CSVKRLAGAQSYNEQFF
TGCAGCGTGAAGAGACTAGCGGGGGCCCAGTCCTACAATGAGCAGTTCTTC
>TRBV9|TRBJ1-2|.|.
CASSVGDSPSYGYTF
TGTGCCAGCAGCGTGGGGGACTCACCGTCCTATGGCTACACCTTC
>TRBV19|TRBJ2-1|.|TRBD2
CASSPPQRGYNEQFF
TGTGCCAGTAGTCCCCCCCAGCGGGGCTACAATGAGCAGTTCTTC
>TRBV19|TRBJ1-5|.|TRBD1
CASRMDRGNNQPQHF
TGTGCCAGTAGGATGGACAGGGGGAACAATCAGCCCCAGCATTTT
>TRBV5-1|TRBJ1-1|.|.
CASSTPPNTEAFF
TGCGCCAGCAGCACTCCACCGAACACTGAAGCTTTCTTT
>TRBV5-1|TRBJ2-1|.|TRBD2
CASSLELAGAYNEQFF
TGCGCCAGCAGCTTGGAATTAGCGGGGGCCTACAATGAGCAGTTCTTC
>TRBV6-2/TRBV6-3|TRBJ2-3|.|TRBD2
CASSYGGGATDTQYF
TGTGCCAGCAGTTACGGCGGGGGGGCGACAGATACGCAGTATTTT
>TRBV4-1|TRBJ2-1|once|.
CASSPARGSYNEQFF
TGCGCCAGCAGCCCCGCACGGGGCTCCTACAATGAGCAGTTCTTC
>TRBV12-3/TRBV12-4|TRBJ1-1|.|.
CASSLGRNTEAFF
TGTGCCAGCAGTTTAGGTCGTAACACTGAAGCTTTCTTT
>TRBV7-9|TRBJ1-1|once|.
CASSLIEGGLSEAFF
TGTGCCAGCAGCTTAATAGAGGGCGGGCTGTCTGAAGCTTTCTTT
>TRBV5-5|TRBJ1-2|few|.
CASSPRVVQGVYGYTF
TGTGCCAGCAGCCCTCGGGTAGTTCAAGGAGTCTATGGCTACACCTTC
>TRBV4-2|TRBJ2-6|.|TRBD1
CASSQTGTGASGANVLTF
TGTGCCAGCAGCCAAACCGGGACAGGGGCCTCTGGGGCCAACGTCCTGACTTTC
>TRBV3-1/TRBV3-2|TRBJ1-1|.|TRBD1
CANSPGQGALNTEAFF
TGTGCCAACAGCCCAGGACAGGGGGCCTTGAACACTGAAGCTTTCTTT
>TRBV2|TRBJ1-2|few|.
CASSPRSGTLNGYTF
TGTGCCAGCAGCCCTAGGAGCGGGACGCTTAATGGCTACACCTTC
>TRBV3-1/TRBV3-2|TRBJ1-2|.|.
CASSQESRGYTF
TGTGCCAGCAGCCAGGAGAGTCGAGGCTACACCTTC
>TRBV11-1|TRBJ2-3|.|TRBD1
CASSQQQGAGEDTQYF
TGTGCCAGCAGCCAACAGCAGGGGGCGGGTGAAGATACGCAGTATTTT
>TRBV29-1|TRBJ2-5|.|TRBD1
CSVGGQGAIQAQLETQYF
TGCAGCGTTGGGGGACAGGGAGCTATCCAGGCCCAGTTAGAGACCCAGTACTTC
>TRBV10-3|TRBJ2-7|.|TRBD1
CAISERQGVEQYF
TGTGCCATCAGTGAGCGCCAGGGGGTCGAGCAGTACTTC
>TRBV2|TRBJ2-7|once|.
CASMVNSNYEQYF
TGTGCCAGCATGGTAAACTCCAACTACGAGCAGTACTTC
>TRBV30|TRBJ2-5|.|TRBD2
CAWSVSGGETQYF
TGTGCCTGGAGTGTGAGCGGGGGTGAGACCCAGTACTTC
>TRBV19|TRBJ2-2|.|.
CASSSLQVRRGTGELFF
TGTGCCAGTAGTAGTCTCCAGGTCCGTCGGGGCACCGGGGAGCTGTTTTTT
>TRBV7-2|TRBJ2-2|.|TRBD1
CASSLMATGGATGELFF
TGTGCCAGCAGCTTGATGGCTACAGGGGGCGCAACCGGGGAGCTGTTTTTT
>TRBV4-1|TRBJ1-6|.|.
CASSLSGVIDSPLHF
TGCGCCAGCAGCTTATCAGGGGTTATAGATTCACCCCTCCACTTT
>TRBV10-3|TRBJ1-1|few|TRBD1
CAISTGDTEAFF
TGTGCCATCAGCACAGGGGACACTGAAGCTTTCTTT
>TRBV29-1|TRBJ1-1|.|.
CSVDIQGGTEAFF
TGCAGCGTTGACATACAGGGCGGCACTGAAGCTTTCTTT
>TRBV9|TRBJ2-5|.|.
CASNAGTLVETQYF
TGTGCCAGCAACGCGGGGACCCTGGTTGAGACCCAGTACTTC
>TRBV10-3|TRBJ1-1|few|.
CAISESPTGENTEAFF
TGTGCCATCAGTGAGTCACCGACAGGAGAGAACACTGAAGCTTTCTTT
>TRBV19|TRBJ1-5|.|TRBD1
CASSIWDRFSNQPQHF
TGTGCCAGTAGTATTTGGGACAGGTTCTCCAATCAGCCCCAGCATTTT
>TRBV15|TRBJ1-3|.|.
CATSRDEASGNTIYF
TGTGCCACCAGCAGAGACGAGGCCTCTGGAAACACCATATATTTT
>TRBV30|TRBJ1-2|.|TRBD1
CAWSAGGAGGYTF
TGTGCCTGGAGTGCAGGGGGCGCGGGTGGCTACACCTTC
>TRBV2|TRBJ1-2|.|.
CASSENQVANYGYTF
TGTGCCAGCAGTGAAAACCAGGTAGCTAACTATGGCTACACCTTC
>TRBV9|TRBJ1-2|.|TRBD1
CASSTRQGGGYTF
TGTGCCAGCAGCACCCGACAGGGAGGCGGCTACACCTTC
>TRBV2|TRBJ1-5|.|.
CASSEGQPNQPQHF
TGTGCCAGCAGTGAAGGACAGCCCAATCAGCCCCAGCATTTT
>TRBV19|TRBJ2-5|.|TRBD2
CASSHLGGKTQYF
TGTGCCAGTAGTCATCTCGGGGGGAAGACCCAGTACTTC
>TRBV11-2|TRBJ1-2|.|TRBD1
CASSLDPTGDGYTF
TGTGCCAGCAGCTTAGATCCGACAGGGGATGGCTACACCTTC
>TRBV28|TRBJ2-1|.|.
CASSLYSYNEQFF
TGTGCCAGCAGTTTATATAGCTACAATGAGCAGTTCTTC
>TRBV6-2/TRBV6-3|TRBJ2-7|.|TRBD1
CASSHGTGKNEQYF
TGTGCCAGCAGTCACGGGACAGGAAAGAACGAGCAGTACTTC
>TRBV9|TRBJ1-2|.|.
CASSVGQNYGYTF
TGTGCCAGCAGCGTAGGACAGAACTATGGCTACACCTTC
>TRBV4-1|TRBJ1-2|.|TRBD1
CASSPQGAGNYGYTF
TGCGCCAGCAGCCCCCAGGGGGCGGGTAACTATGGCTACACCTTC
>TRBV7-3|TRBJ2-1|.|TRBD1
CASSLRGQSSYNEQFF
TGTGCCAGCAGCTTAAGGGGACAGAGCTCCTACAATGAGCAGTTCTTC
>TRBV6-6|TRBJ2-7|.|.
CASEGTSSYEQYF
TGTGCCAGCGAGGGTACAAGCTCCTACGAGCAGTACTTC
>TRBV5-4|TRBJ2-7|few|.
CASSSQGGTYEQYF
TGTGCCAGCAGCTCCCAGGGGGGAACCTACGAGCAGTACTTC
>TRBV30|TRBJ2-7|.|TRBD1
CAGMGQNRGRNEQYF
TGTGCCGGGATGGGCCAGAACAGGGGCCGTAACGAGCAGTACTTC
>TRBV27|TRBJ2-6|few|TRBD1
CASSPNSGTGSGANVLTF
TGTGCCAGCAGTCCCAACTCCGGGACAGGCTCTGGGGCCAACGTCCTGACTTTC
>TRBV6-4|TRBJ2-2|.|.
CASSGGGRELFF
TGTGCCAGCAGTGGTGGCGGGAGGGAGCTGTTTTTT
>TRBV9|TRBJ2-1|.|TRBD2
CASKVGTSGSNEQFF
TGTGCCAGCAAGGTAGGGACTAGCGGGAGCAATGAGCAGTTCTTC
>TRBV10-3|TRBJ2-6|.|.
CAISDSSGANVLTF
TGTGCCATCAGTGATAGCTCTGGGGCCAACGTCCTGACTTTC
>TRBV3-1/TRBV3-2|TRBJ2-5|.|.
CASSPDTVGTQYF
TGTGCCAGCAGCCCTGACACTGTTGGGACCCAGTACTTC
>TRBV5-4|TRBJ2-5|.|TRBD1
CASSAGTGGPGAQYF
TGTGCCAGCAGCGCAGGGACAGGGGGTCCGGGGGCCCAGTACTTC
>TRBV29-1|TRBJ2-3|.|.
CSVEDRRGITDTQYF
TGCAGCGTTGAAGATCGTAGGGGGATCACAGATACGCAGTATTTT
>TRBV30|TRBJ1-6|.|.
CAWTPGSSYNSPLHF
TGTGCCTGGACCCCCGGGAGCTCCTATAATTCACCCCTCCACTTT
>TRBV11-3|TRBJ1-2|.|.
CASSSDQGGYTF
TGTGCCAGCAGCTCCGACCAGGGGGGCTACACCTTC
>TRBV3-1/TRBV3-2|TRBJ2-3|once|.
CASSQGTATDTQYF
TGTGCCAGCAGCCAAGGGACAGCCACAGATACGCAGTATTTT